Presented here are 10 T cell receptor beta chains from one specimen sequenced in a study of OX40 agonist ivuxolimab in advanced cancers. Method: immunoSEQ multiplex PCR; TCRdb's copy keeps in-frame clones and lacks some. Of about 94,000 clones in the sample, around 90% were seen once. The sequenced sample was CD4+ or CD8+ T cells sorted from blood, obtained in a trial of the OX40 agonist ivuxolimab. The source of these receptors is an adult with an advanced solid tumor such as melanoma, head and neck, liver or kidney cancer.

This clone was counted once. The V call is TRBV5-6, the J call TRBJ2-7; the D is unclear. The CDR3 loop spans 13 amino acids. Trimming removed 0 bases from V and 4 bases from J, with 8 bases in between. Germline CDR1 is SGHDT and CDR2 is YYEEEE. CDR3 sequence: CASSLDYQYEQYF. The DNA of the CDR3 is TGTGCCAGCAGCTTGGATTACCAATACGAGCAGTACTTC.

The rearrangement joins TRBV14 to TRBJ1-2; TRBD1 is a possible D gene (5 bases). There are 13 residues in the CDR3. The V gene lost 5 bases and the J gene lost 2 bases, with 9 bases spanning the gap. Germline values: CDR1 SGHDN, CDR2 FVKESK. CDR3: CASSGRDNYGYTF. The CDR3 DNA sequence: TGTGCCAGCAGCGGCCGGGACAACTATGGCTACACCTTC.

The chain joins TRBV29-1 to TRBJ2-2; 10 bases line up with TRBD2. Germline V gene sequence: CDR1 SQVTM, CDR2 ANQGSEA. CDR3 length equals 14 residues. The ends lost 5 bases at V and 9 bases at J; junction bases unmatched: 9. This chain's CDR3 is CSVLSGRGTRELFF. CDR3 sequence (DNA): TGCAGCGTTTTAAGCGGGAGGGGTACCCGGGAGCTGTTTTTT.

This chain links TRBV2 with TRBJ2-4; TRBD1 agrees at 8 bases. With V trimmed by 6 bases and J by 12 bases, 16 bases remained unmatched. The CDR3 loop spans 15 amino acids. The germline gives CDR1 SNHLY, CDR2 FYNNEI. The CDR3 sequence: CASSGDRGIVGGQYF. In DNA form, the CDR3 reads TGTGCCAGCAGCGGTGACAGGGGAATCGTAGGAGGTCAGTACTTC.

The chain recombines TRBV5-8 with TRBJ1-2; maybe TRBD1 (5 bases). The CDR3 runs 15 residues. The ends were cut back, 2 bases at V and 0 bases at J, with 11 bases in the middle. The germline gives CDR1 SGHTS, CDR2 YDEGEE. The CDR3 sequence is CASSFGTVSNYGYTF. The CDR3 coding sequence is TGTGCCAGCAGCTTTGGGACCGTCTCTAACTATGGCTACACCTTC.

The V call is TRBV4-1, the J call TRBJ2-3; D could derive from TRBD1 or TRBD2 (5 bases each). The CDR3 runs 13 residues. CDR1 and CDR2 (germline): MGHRA, YSYEKL. V lost 5 bases to trimming and J lost 1 base, with 7 bases between them. As DNA, the CDR3 is TGCGCCAGCAGCGGGACGGGCACAGATACGCAGTATTTT. Protein product: CASSGTGTDTQYF.

The chain has TRBV2 and TRBJ2-5; D uncertain. In germline, CDR1 is SNHLY, CDR2 FYNNEI. The V and J ends lost 6 bases and 0 bases respectively, with 5 bases between them. This CDR3 region has 12 residues. This CDR3 is CASSGYQETQYF. The CDR3 coding sequence is TGTGCCAGCAGCGGGTACCAAGAGACCCAGTACTTC.

This clone appeared once. The chain recombines TRBV27 with TRBJ2-7; 9 nucleotides line up with TRBD2. The V gene end was trimmed by 5 bases and the J gene end by 7 bases; junction bases not matched to a gene: 12. The CDR3 sequence is 15 residues long. Germline V lookup: CDR1 MNHEY, CDR2 SMNVEV (reference sequence). The DNA for the CDR3 is TGTGCCAGCAGTATTAGCGGGAGAGTCTCGAGGGAGCAGTACTTC. It codes for CASSISGRVSREQYF.

This chain links TRBV5-1 with TRBJ2-3, with D uncertain. Trimming shortened V by 4 bases and J by 4 bases, and 7 bases separated the two germline ends. CDR3 length equals 12 residues. From germline, CDR1 is SGHRS and CDR2 YFSETQ. The CDR3, as DNA: TGCGCCAGCAGCCAGGTATCAGATACGCAGTATTTT. Translated: CASSQVSDTQYF.

The V gene is TRBV7-9, the J gene TRBJ2-5, with 7 nucleotides matching TRBD1. Germline V gene lookup returns CDR1 SEHNR and CDR2 FQNEAQ (reference sequence). This CDR3 is 14 amino acids long. V gave up 5 bases and J gave up 1 base; unmatched junction bases: 4. The CDR3 spells CASSHDRAQETQYF. The CDR3 DNA sequence: TGTGCCAGCAGCCATGACAGGGCCCAAGAGACCCAGTACTTC.